The T cell receptor (beta chain) described here comes from a study of CD8+ T cells in alopecia areata. Study-wide results and limits: In lesional scalp, particularly from alopecia totalis/universalis, clonality was higher than in normal scalp.

Sorting of CD4+ cells into CD25+CD127- cells was carried out for about 5 patients. A few counts support this clone. Its antigen is as yet unknown. cDNA prepared by RNA extraction and subsequent reverse transcription served as the template for sequencing. Assay: immunoSEQ multiplex PCR; the TCRdb copy retains only in-frame clones and omits some. The repertoire includes 14,000 or so clones, 45% to 60% of them detected once, and around 4.2% sits in the top ten. The clonotype comes from a human donor with alopecia areata. The sequencing sample was made of CD4+ Tregs sorted from blood.

CDR3 nucleotides: TGCAGCGTTGTGCCGGTTGGACTTAAAAGCTCCTACGAGCAGTACTTC. Amino acid sequence: CSVVPVGLKSSYEQYF. The rearrangement uses TRBV29-1 and TRBJ2-7, with TRBD2 as a possible D gene (5 bases). CDR3 size: 16 residues. The germline V and J ends were trimmed by 4 bases and 0 bases, with 19 bases remaining between them. From germline, CDR1 is SQVTM and CDR2 ANQGSEA.